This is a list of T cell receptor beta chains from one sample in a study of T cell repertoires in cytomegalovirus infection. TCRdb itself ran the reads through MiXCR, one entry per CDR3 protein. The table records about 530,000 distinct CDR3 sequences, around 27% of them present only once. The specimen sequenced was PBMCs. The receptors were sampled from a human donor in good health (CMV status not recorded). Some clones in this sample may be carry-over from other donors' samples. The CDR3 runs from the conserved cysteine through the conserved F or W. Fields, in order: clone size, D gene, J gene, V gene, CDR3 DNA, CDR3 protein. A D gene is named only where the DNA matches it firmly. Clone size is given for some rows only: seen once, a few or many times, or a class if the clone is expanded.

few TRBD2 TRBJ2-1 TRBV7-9 TGTGCCAGCAGCTTCGCTAGCGGGAGAAATGAGCAGTTCTTC CASSFASGRNEQFF
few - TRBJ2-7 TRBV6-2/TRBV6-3 TGTGCCAGCAGTCAGTACGGAACCCAGGGAAGCTACGAGCAGTACTTC CASSQYGTQGSYEQYF
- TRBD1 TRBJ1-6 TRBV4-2 TGTGCCAGCAGCCAAGTGACAGGGTCGGAATCACCCCTCCACTTT CASSQVTGSESPLHF
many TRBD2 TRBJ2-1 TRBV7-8 TGTGCCAGCAGCCTCGGGACTAGCGGGCTATACAATGAGCAGTTCTTC CASSLGTSGLYNEQFF
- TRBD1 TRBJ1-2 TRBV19 TGTGCCAGTAGTGAGGGGGACAGGCGCTACTATGGCTACACCTTC CASSEGDRRYYGYTF
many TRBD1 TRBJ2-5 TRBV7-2 TGTGCCAGCACACGAGACAGGGGGAAGTTGGAGACCCAGTACTTC CASTRDRGKLETQYF
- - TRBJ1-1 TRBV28 TGTGCCAGCAGAATCCCGGGGTACACTGAAGCTTTCTTT CASRIPGYTEAFF
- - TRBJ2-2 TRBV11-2 TGTGCCAGCAGCTTAGTAGGGTTGCCCGGGGAGCTGTTTTTT CASSLVGLPGELFF
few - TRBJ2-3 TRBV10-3 TGTGCCACTCGTCTAGGTACGAGCACAGATACGCAGTATTTT CATRLGTSTDTQYF
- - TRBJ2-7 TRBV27 TGTGCCAGCAGTTGGAGGCGGGACGGTACCTACGAGCAGTACTTC CASSWRRDGTYEQYF
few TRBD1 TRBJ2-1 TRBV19 TGTGCCAGTAGTATATTGGTTCGGACAGGAAATGAGCAGTTCTTC CASSILVRTGNEQFF
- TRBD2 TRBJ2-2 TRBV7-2 TGTGCCAGCAGCCCCCGACTAGCGGGAGAGGTCACCGGGGAGCTGTTTTTT CASSPRLAGEVTGELFF
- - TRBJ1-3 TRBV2 TGTGCCAGCACCCCTCCGGGCAGCCCTGGAAACACCATATATTTT CASTPPGSPGNTIYF
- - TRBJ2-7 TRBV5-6 TGTGCCAGCAGCTTCGTCCGCTACGAGCAGTACTTC CASSFVRYEQYF
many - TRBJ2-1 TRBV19 TGTGCCAGTAGTGTCGCGGGTCTAGAGCGGGATGAGCAGTTCTTC CASSVAGLERDEQFF
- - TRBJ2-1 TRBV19 TGTGCCAGTAGTATCGTCTGGGACGGTGAGCAGTTCTTC CASSIVWDGEQFF
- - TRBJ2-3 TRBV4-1 TGCGCCAGCAGCCAAGGGGGAGGACTAGGGGGAGATACGCAGTATTTT CASSQGGGLGGDTQYF
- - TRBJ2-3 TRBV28 TGTGCCAGCAGTTTATTAGAGACAGGCGTCGAGGCAGATACGCAGTATTTT CASSLLETGVEADTQYF
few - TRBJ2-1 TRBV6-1 TGTGCCAGCAGTGAAGGCTACCCAAATTACAGGAATGAGCAGTTCTTC CASSEGYPNYRNEQFF
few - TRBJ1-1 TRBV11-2 TGTGCCAGCAGCTTAGGGACGCGGACAGCCTGGACTGAAGCTTTCTTT CASSLGTRTAWTEAFF
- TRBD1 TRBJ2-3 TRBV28 TGTGCCAGCAGCCCTAGTACGCACAGGGGGCGCAGAGATACGCAGTATTTT CASSPSTHRGRRDTQYF
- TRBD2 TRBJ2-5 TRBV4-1 TGCGCCAGCAGCCAAGGATATCCTAGCGGTAAAGAGACCCAGTACTTC CASSQGYPSGKETQYF
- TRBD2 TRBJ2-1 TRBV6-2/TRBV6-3 TGTGCCAGCAGTTACTCAGCGGGGGTTAATGAGCAGTTCTTC CASSYSAGVNEQFF
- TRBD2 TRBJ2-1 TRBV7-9 TGTGCCAGCAGCTTAGGGCCGGGACTAGCGGGACCCCACCAGTTCTTC CASSLGPGLAGPHQFF
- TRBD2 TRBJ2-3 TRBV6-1 TGTGCCAGCAGGCTCCGGGAGGGACTGAGCACAGATACGCAGTATTTT CASRLREGLSTDTQYF
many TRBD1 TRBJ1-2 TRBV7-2 TGTGCCAGCAGCCCAGCCAGGGGGCAGGGCTATGGCTACACCTTC CASSPARGQGYGYTF
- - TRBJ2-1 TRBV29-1 TGCAGCGTTGAAGATCGGTTGACAGCCGGGGAGCAGTTCTTC CSVEDRLTAGEQFF
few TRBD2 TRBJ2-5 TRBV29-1 TGCAGCGTCGGAGCGGGAGGGCCAGAGACCCAGTACTTC CSVGAGGPETQYF
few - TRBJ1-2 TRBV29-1 TGCAGCGTTGACGACGGAAACTATGGCTACACCTTC CSVDDGNYGYTF
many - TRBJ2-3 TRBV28 TGTGCCAGCAGGGACACAACTAGCACAGATACGCAGTATTTT CASRDTTSTDTQYF
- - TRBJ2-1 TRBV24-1 TGTGCCACCAGTGGTCCCGGGAGAGATGAGCAGTTCTTC CATSGPGRDEQFF
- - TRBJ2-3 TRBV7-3 TGTGCCAGCAGCCCGGGGGCGCCTAGCACAGATACGCAGTATTTT CASSPGAPSTDTQYF
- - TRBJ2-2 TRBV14 TGTGCCAGCAGCTCACTAGGCAGGGTCAACACCGGGGAGCTGTTTTTT CASSSLGRVNTGELFF
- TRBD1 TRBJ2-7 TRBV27 TGTGCCAGCAGTACTCGACAGGGGATATCCTACGAGCAGTACTTC CASSTRQGISYEQYF
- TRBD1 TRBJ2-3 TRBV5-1 TGCGCCAGCAGCTGGGGGACAGGGGCTACAGATACGCAGTATTTT CASSWGTGATDTQYF
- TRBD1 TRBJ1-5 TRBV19 TGTGCCAGTAGTAGAGCGACAGGGGGTCATCAGCCCCAGCATTTT CASSRATGGHQPQHF
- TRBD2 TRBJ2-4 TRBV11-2 TGTGCCAGCAGCCAGGGACTAAAGAAAAACATTCAGTACTTC CASSQGLKKNIQYF
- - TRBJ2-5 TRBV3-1 TGTGCCAGCAAGGCGGGGCTTTCACTTCAAGAGACCCAGTACTTC CASKAGLSLQETQYF
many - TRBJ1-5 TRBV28 TGTGCCAGCAGTTCAGGAGGTCAGCCCCAGCATTTT CASSSGGQPQHF
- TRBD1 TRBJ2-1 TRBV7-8 TGTGCCAGCAGCTCAGAGACAGGGGCGAATGAGCAGTTCTTC CASSSETGANEQFF
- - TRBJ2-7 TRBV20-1 TGCAGTGTCGCGGCGGCGGCATTCTCCTACGAGCAGTACTTC CSVAAAAFSYEQYF
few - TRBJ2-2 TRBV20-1 TGCAGTGCTAGAAGGGCGGGCACCGGGGAGCTGTTTTTT CSARRAGTGELFF
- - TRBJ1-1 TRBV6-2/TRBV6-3 TGTGCCAGCAAAACGAGGCAAAACACTGAAGCTTTCTTT CASKTRQNTEAFF
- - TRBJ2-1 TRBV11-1 TGTGCCAGCAGCTTATACCCCTCGATGCTAGCGCAGCAGTTATTC CASSLYPSMLAQQLF
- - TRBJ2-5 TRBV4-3 TGCGCCAGCAGCCAAGATCGGGCAGGACAAGAGACCCAGTACTTC CASSQDRAGQETQYF
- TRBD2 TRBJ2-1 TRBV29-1 TGCAGCGTTGATTTCATCATAGCGGGGATTTACAATGAGCAGTTCTTC CSVDFIIAGIYNEQFF